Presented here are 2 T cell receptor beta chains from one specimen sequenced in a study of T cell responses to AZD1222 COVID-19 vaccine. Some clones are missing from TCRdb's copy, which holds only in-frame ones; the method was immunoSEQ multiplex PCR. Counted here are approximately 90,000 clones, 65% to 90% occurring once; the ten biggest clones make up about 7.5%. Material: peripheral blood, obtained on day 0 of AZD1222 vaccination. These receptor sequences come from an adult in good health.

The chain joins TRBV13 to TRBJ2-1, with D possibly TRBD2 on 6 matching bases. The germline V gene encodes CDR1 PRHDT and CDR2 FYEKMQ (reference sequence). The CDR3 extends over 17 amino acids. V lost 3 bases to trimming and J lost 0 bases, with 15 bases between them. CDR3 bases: TGTGCCAGCAGCTTGGGAGGAGAGGGGCCCTCCTACAATGAGCAGTTCTTC. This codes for CASSLGGEGPSYNEQFF.

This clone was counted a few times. The CDR3 here is CASSPTTGNTGELFF. The DNA for the CDR3 is TGTGCCAGCAGTCCAACTACAGGGAACACCGGGGAGCTGTTTTTT. This rearrangement joins TRBV27 to TRBJ2-2; perhaps TRBD1 as D (5 bases). The germline CDR1 and CDR2 sequences are MNHEY and SMNVEV (reference sequence). Trimming left V 5 bases short and J 1 base short, with 11 bases between. The CDR3 is 15 residues long.